Following are 18 T cell receptor beta chains from one sample sequenced in a study of response to subunit inactivated influenza vaccine listed by TCRdb under 2018. To prepare the library, RT-PCR was applied. TCRdb names Illumina HiSeq 2500 as the instrument used. TCRdb reworked the public reads: Q25 trimming with fastp, MiXCR clone assembly, productive beta chains retained. Each record represents a unique CDR3 protein, reported with the most common genes and DNA among its rows. The sample yields about 540,000 distinct CDR3 sequences; approximately 22% were counted once. Of the sample, around 2.8% is held by the ten largest clones. These data also formed part of another study, on T cells expressing NK-cell markers. That second report states: The TCR beta cDNA libraries were made using 5'RACE template switching, a step that added both a universal primer site and unique molecular identifiers.

The material sequenced was CD4+ T cells sorted from PBMCs, taken 11 to 12 days after vaccination. The source of these receptors is a man aged 45 to 65 who received an inactivated influenza vaccine. Donor details come from another sample of the same person, matched by shared clones.

This chain joins TRBV6-1 and TRBJ2-3; no reliable D call. Looked up from germline, CDR1 is MNHNS and CDR2 is SASEGT. The CDR3 extends over 13 amino acids. The V end lost 2 bases, the J end lost 6 bases, and 9 bases lay between the germline ends. CDR3 bases: TGTGCCAGCAGTGAACAGCGTCGGGATACGCAGTATTTT. Translated: CASSEQRRDTQYF.

The rearrangement joins TRBV20-1 to TRBJ2-7; D uncertain. CDR3 length equals 13 residues. V shed 7 bases and J shed 4 bases, with 17 bases lying between them. Germline V lookup: CDR1 DFQATT, CDR2 SNEGSKA (reference sequence). The CDR3 sequence: CSGRAPLTYEQYF. In nucleotides, the CDR3 is TGCAGTGGACGCGCACCGCTTACTTACGAGCAGTACTTC.

This clonotype was counted between two and nine times. The chain links TRBV28 to TRBJ2-6; D unresolved. The CDR3 loop spans 16 amino acids. CDR1 is MDHEN, CDR2 SYDVKM, per germline. Trimming cost V 5 bases and J 2 bases, with 13 bases left between them. The CDR3 DNA is TGTGCCAGCAGTAACCCCCTAAGGACTGGGGCCAACGTCCTGACTTTC. Protein: CASSNPLRTGANVLTF.

This clonotype occurred a few times. CDR3 sequence (DNA): TGTGCCAGCAGCAAAATGCGGGAAAAATGGTTCTTC. Its translation: CASSKMREKWFF. The V and J genes are TRBV21-1 and TRBJ2-1; TRBD2, as called in the table, went unchecked against the DNA. TRBV21-1 is labeled a pseudogene. The CDR3 loop spans 12 amino acids.

This chain links TRBV20-1 with TRBJ2-7; D uncertain. CDR1 is DFQATT and CDR2 is SNEGSKA in the germline V gene (reference sequence). This CDR3 has 11 amino acids. Between the trimmed V and J ends, which lost 1 base and 9 bases, there was a span of 10 bases. This CDR3 is CSARVAERQYF. The CDR3 region has the DNA TGCAGTGCTAGAGTGGCGGAGCGGCAGTACTTC.

The J gene is TRBJ1-3, the V gene TRBV6-2 or TRBV6-3, with a possible D match to TRBD1 (5 bases). Germline assignment: CDR1 MNHEY and CDR2 SVGEGT. V dropped 2 bases and J dropped 4 bases, with 18 bases sitting between them. The length of the CDR3 is 17 residues. The DNA for the CDR3 is TGTGCCAGCAGTTACCCTGTAACAGGTCCGGGAGGAAACACCATATATTTT. This gives the protein CASSYPVTGPGGNTIYF.

This clonotype has only a few counts. The rearrangement links TRBV19 to TRBJ2-7; D might be TRBD2 (5 bases). Germline loops: CDR1 LNHDA, CDR2 SQIVND (reference sequence). This CDR3 contains 13 residues. V shed 5 bases and J shed 3 bases, with 11 bases lying between them. CDR3 bases: TGTGCCAGTAGTCCCGACTACAACTACGAGCAGTACTTC. This gives the protein CASSPDYNYEQYF.

The rearrangement links TRBV20-1 to TRBJ2-1; D ambiguous. The CDR3 contains 12 residues. The V gene's germline CDR1 is DFQATT and CDR2 SNEGSKA (reference sequence). The V and J ends lost 6 bases and 4 bases respectively, with 10 bases between them. The CDR3 here is CSASLKYNEQFF. The CDR3 DNA sequence: TGCAGTGCCAGCCTCAAGTACAATGAGCAGTTCTTC.

A few counts support this clonotype. This sequence joins TRBV3-1 and TRBJ1-3, with a tentative D call TRBD1 (5 bases). This CDR3 is 14 amino acids long. Trimming stripped 3 bases from V and 10 bases from J, with 16 bases between. Germline-derived CDR1 and CDR2 are LGHDT and YNNKEL (reference sequence). In nucleotides, the CDR3 is TGTGCCAGCAGCCACTCTACGACAGAGAGAACCATATATTTT. This sequence encodes CASSHSTTERTIYF.

CDR3: CASSAPGQTIETQYF. For the CDR3, the DNA is TGTGCCAGCAGTGCCCCGGGACAGACCATTGAGACCCAGTACTTC. This chain links TRBV12-3 or TRBV12-4 with TRBJ2-5, with 7 bases matching TRBD1. The CDR3 is 15 amino acids. J was trimmed by 5 bases and V by 5 bases; bases with no gene match: 11.

This clonotype was counted only a few times. The chain combines TRBV5-1 with TRBJ2-7; 12 bases are a match to TRBD2. V shed 1 base, J shed 3 bases, and the junction held 17 bases outside the gene matches. CDR1 and CDR2 (germline): SGHRS, YFSETQ. CDR3 size: 20 residues. CDR3 protein: CASSLRGTGGTSGLGYEQYF. The CDR3 bases are TGCGCCAGCAGCTTGCGGGGCACCGGCGGGACTAGCGGGCTGGGCTACGAGCAGTACTTC.

V is TRBV20-1 and J is TRBJ2-1, with D possibly matching TRBD1 (6 bases). This CDR3 has 16 amino acids. With 3 bases removed from V and 3 bases from J, the gap between germline ends came to 18 bases. The germline V gene encodes CDR1 DFQATT and CDR2 SNEGSKA (reference sequence). The DNA of the CDR3 is TGCAGTGCTAGGAGGGGGAAGGCAGGGGACTACAATGAGCAGTTCTTC. Its protein is CSARRGKAGDYNEQFF.

The J gene is TRBJ2-7, the V gene TRBV20-1; 7 nucleotides match TRBD1. CDR3 length equals 13 residues. Per the germline V gene, CDR1 is DFQATT and CDR2 is SNEGSKA (reference sequence). V lost 3 bases, J lost 6 bases, and 8 bases stayed unmatched. CDR3 coding DNA: TGCAGTGCTAGTTGGCAGGGGGTGGGCGAGCAGTACTTC. It yields the protein CSASWQGVGEQYF.

This clonotype was seen at least ten times. The chain links TRBV12-3 or TRBV12-4 to TRBJ1-5; 12 positions agree with TRBD1. CDR3 length equals 16 residues. Losses at the gene ends were 6 bases for V and 6 bases for J; bases not matched to a gene: 9. The CDR3 protein is CASSSGTGGGGQPQHF. The CDR3 bases are TGTGCCAGCAGCTCCGGGACAGGGGGCGGAGGTCAGCCCCAGCATTTT.

Only a few counts were recorded for this clonotype. The chain carries TRBV10-3 and TRBJ1-4; 7 bases align to TRBD1. The junction had 9 bases not matched to a gene; V was cut back by 10 bases and J by 7 bases. The CDR3 is 13 amino acids. The germline gives CDR1 ENHRY, CDR2 SYGVKD. The chain's CDR3 is CATTGTAGEKLFF. CDR3 coding DNA: TGTGCCACCACGGGGACAGCTGGTGAAAAACTGTTTTTT.

This sequence joins TRBV5-1 and TRBJ2-3; 12 positions agree with TRBD2. Looked up from germline, CDR1 is SGHRS and CDR2 is YFSETQ. V was clipped by 2 bases and J by 3 bases; unmatched bases: 10. This CDR3 is 18 amino acids long. DNA of the CDR3: TGCGCCAGCAGCTTTGGCGACCTAGCGGGAGGGCCGACAGATACGCAGTATTTT. It translates to CASSFGDLAGGPTDTQYF.

This chain uses TRBV12-3 or TRBV12-4 with TRBJ2-7; 10 nucleotides line up with TRBD1. J lost 4 bases, V lost 6 bases, and 9 bases had no gene match. The CDR3 length is 15 residues. In nucleotides, the CDR3 is TGTGCCAGCAGCGGAGGGGACAGGGGAGGGTACGAGCAGTACTTC. Translating gives CASSGGDRGGYEQYF.

The chain joins TRBV6-5 to TRBJ2-2, with 8 bases aligning to TRBD1. V shed 0 bases, J shed 6 bases, and the junction held 6 bases outside the gene matches. CDR3 size: 16 residues. The germline CDR1 and CDR2 sequences are MNHEY and SVGAGI. CDR3 in amino acids: CASSYSTYRGSGELFF. CDR3 DNA sequence: TGTGCCAGCAGTTACTCGACTTACAGGGGGTCCGGGGAGCTGTTTTTT.